This passage covers 5 T cell receptor beta chains from one sample sequenced in a study of blood T cells in healthy people across ages. The second PCR ran about 6 to 12 cycles with a sample-barcoded 5' primer and J-beta primers. TCRdb re-called the 5' RACE reads through MiXCR, storing one row per CDR3 protein. This repertoire shows 1.5 million to 2 million distinct CDR3 sequences, approximately 30% found once; its top ten account for less than 9.5%. Sequencing input: blood. Source of these receptors: a woman aged 30 to 39 in good health.

This clonotype has more than one count but fewer than ten. The CDR3 is CSALDRMDEQFF. The CDR3 nucleotides are TGCAGTGCCCTTGACAGGATGGATGAGCAGTTCTTC. The chain is built from TRBV20-1 and TRBJ2-1; maybe TRBD1 (6 bases). The CDR3 extends over 12 amino acids. V was pared by 6 bases and J by 8 bases, with 14 bases between. Germline CDR1 DFQATT, CDR2 SNEGSKA (reference sequence).

The rearrangement links TRBV5-4 to TRBJ2-1, with D tentatively TRBD2 (6 bases). CDR3 length: 13 amino acids. V shed 6 bases and J shed 6 bases, with 13 bases lying between them. The germline V gene has CDR1 SGHNT and CDR2 YYREEE (reference sequence). In nucleotides, the CDR3 is TGTGCCAGCACTGGTGTTAGCGGCAATGAGCAGTTCTTC. Protein sequence: CASTGVSGNEQFF.

This clonotype was counted ten times or more. This chain joins TRBV6-5 and TRBJ2-1, with D perhaps TRBD1 or TRBD2 (6 bases each). The V gene lost 10 bases and the J gene lost 2 bases, with 15 bases spanning the gap. This CDR3 contains 14 residues. Looked up from germline, CDR1 is MNHEY and CDR2 is SVGAGI. CDR3: CATRPRGPYNEQFF. As DNA, the CDR3 is TGTGCCACTAGACCCCGGGGGCCCTACAATGAGCAGTTCTTC.

This rearrangement joins TRBV18 to TRBJ2-5; 9 nucleotides line up with TRBD1. The closer fit of TRBJ2-7 to the DNA end suggests the J call may be wrong. This CDR3 has 15 residues. Germline V gives CDR1 KGHSH, CDR2 LQKENI. CDR3 sequence: CASSPGLRTGDEQYF. The CDR3 nucleotides read TGTGCCAGCTCACCTGGTCTCCGGACAGGGGACGAGCAGTACTTC.

This clonotype was seen ten or more times. V and J are TRBV7-9 and TRBJ2-2; D is uncertain. The germline V and J ends were trimmed by 0 bases and 3 bases, with 11 bases remaining between them. The germline V gene has CDR1 SEHNR and CDR2 FQNEAQ (reference sequence). This CDR3 has 16 residues. The CDR3 region has the DNA TGTGCCAGCAGCTTAGCTCGTCTGCAGGACACCGGGGAGCTGTTTTTT. This translates into CASSLARLQDTGELFF.